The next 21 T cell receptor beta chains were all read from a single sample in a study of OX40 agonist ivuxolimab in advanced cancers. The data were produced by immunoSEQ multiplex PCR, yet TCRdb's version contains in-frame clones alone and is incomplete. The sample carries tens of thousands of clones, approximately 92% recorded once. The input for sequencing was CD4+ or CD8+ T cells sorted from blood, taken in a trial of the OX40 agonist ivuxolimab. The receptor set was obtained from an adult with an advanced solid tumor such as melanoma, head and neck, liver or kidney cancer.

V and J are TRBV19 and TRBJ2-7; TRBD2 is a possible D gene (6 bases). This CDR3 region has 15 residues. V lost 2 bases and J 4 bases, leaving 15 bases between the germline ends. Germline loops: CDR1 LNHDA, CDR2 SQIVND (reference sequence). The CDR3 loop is CASSIWRGVSYEQYF. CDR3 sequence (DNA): TGTGCCAGTAGTATATGGAGGGGCGTCTCTTACGAGCAGTACTTC.

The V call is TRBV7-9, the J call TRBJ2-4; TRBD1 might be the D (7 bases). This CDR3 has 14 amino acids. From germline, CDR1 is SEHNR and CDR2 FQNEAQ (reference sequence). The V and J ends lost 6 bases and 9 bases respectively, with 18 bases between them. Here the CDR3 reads CASSVGGTVGIQYF. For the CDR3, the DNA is TGTGCCAGCAGTGTAGGCGGGACAGTGGGCATTCAGTACTTC.

The CDR3 sequence is CAWSHILNEKLFF. CDR3 in DNA: TGTGCCTGGTCACATATACTTAATGAAAAACTGTTTTTT. V and J are TRBV30 and TRBJ1-4; no clear D. The CDR3 loop spans 13 amino acids. Germline CDR1 is GTSNPN and CDR2 is SVGIG (reference sequence). Trimming left V 5 bases short and J 4 bases short, with 11 bases between.

Here the CDR3 DNA reads TGTGCCAGCAGCAAGGCAATAAATTCACCCCTCCACTTT. This codes for CASSKAINSPLHF. The chain couples TRBV7-9 to TRBJ1-6; D is unclear. Germline assignment: CDR1 SEHNR and CDR2 FQNEAQ (reference sequence). CDR3 size: 13 residues. Trimming took off 5 bases at V and 7 bases at J, with 9 bases between the two ends.

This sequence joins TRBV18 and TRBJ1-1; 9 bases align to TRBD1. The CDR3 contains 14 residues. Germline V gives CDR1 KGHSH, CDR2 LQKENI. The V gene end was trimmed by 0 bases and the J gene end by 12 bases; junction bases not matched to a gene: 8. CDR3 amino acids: CASSPPGQGIWSFF. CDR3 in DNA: TGTGCCAGCTCACCACCGGGACAGGGAATTTGGTCTTTCTTT.

CDR3 loop: CASSDGQSTDTQYF. Here the CDR3 DNA reads TGTGCCAGCAGCGACGGACAGAGCACAGATACGCAGTATTTT. V is TRBV7-6 and J is TRBJ2-3; D possibly corresponds to TRBD1 (6 bases). CDR3 length: 14 residues. Germline V CDR1 and CDR2: SGHVS, FNYEAQ. V dropped 5 bases and J dropped 0 bases, with 9 bases sitting between them.

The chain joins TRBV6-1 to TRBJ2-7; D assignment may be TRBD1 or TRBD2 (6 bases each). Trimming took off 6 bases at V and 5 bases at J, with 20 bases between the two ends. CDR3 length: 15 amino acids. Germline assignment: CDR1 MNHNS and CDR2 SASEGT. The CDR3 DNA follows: TGTGCCAGCAGGCCGATGAGGGGGGAAGGGAACGAGCAGTACTTC. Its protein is CASRPMRGEGNEQYF.

The CDR3 loop reads CASSLEDRESHYGYTF. In DNA, the CDR3 is TGCGCCAGCAGCTTGGAGGACAGGGAGAGCCACTATGGCTACACCTTC. The rearrangement joins TRBV5-1 to TRBJ1-2; TRBD1 matches 8 bases. Germline lookup yields CDR1 SGHRS and CDR2 YFSETQ. With 0 bases clipped from V and 3 bases from J, the junction kept 7 bases outside the gene matches. The CDR3 is made up of 16 amino acids.

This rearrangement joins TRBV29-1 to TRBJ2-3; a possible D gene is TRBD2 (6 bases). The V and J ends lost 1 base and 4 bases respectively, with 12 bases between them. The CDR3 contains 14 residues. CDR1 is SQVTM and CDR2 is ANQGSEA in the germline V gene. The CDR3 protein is CSVEGREGPDTQYF. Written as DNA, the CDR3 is TGCAGCGTTGAAGGGAGGGAAGGCCCAGATACGCAGTATTTT.

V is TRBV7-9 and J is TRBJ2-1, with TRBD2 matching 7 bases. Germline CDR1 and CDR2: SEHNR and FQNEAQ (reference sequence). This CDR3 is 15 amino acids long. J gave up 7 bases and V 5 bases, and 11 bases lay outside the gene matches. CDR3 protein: CASSLSGTLRNEQFF. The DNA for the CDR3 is TGTGCCAGCAGCCTGAGCGGGACCCTGAGGAATGAGCAGTTCTTC.

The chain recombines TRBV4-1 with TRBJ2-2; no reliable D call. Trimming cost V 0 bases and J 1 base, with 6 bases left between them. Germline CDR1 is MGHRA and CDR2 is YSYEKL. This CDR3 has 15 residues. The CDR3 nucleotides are TGCGCCAGCAGCCAAGATCAGGTGAACACCGGGGAGCTGTTTTTT. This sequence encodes CASSQDQVNTGELFF.

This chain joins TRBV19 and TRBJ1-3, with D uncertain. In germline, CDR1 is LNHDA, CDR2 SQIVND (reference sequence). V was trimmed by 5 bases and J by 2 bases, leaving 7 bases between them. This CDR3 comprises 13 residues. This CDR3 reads CASSWAAGNTIYF. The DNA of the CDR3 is TGTGCCAGTAGTTGGGCAGCTGGAAACACCATATATTTT.

The CDR3 DNA sequence: TGTGCCAGCAGCTTAGAAACAGGGGAGGAAAACACCATATATTTT. Translated: CASSLETGEENTIYF. This chain joins TRBV7-8 and TRBJ1-3; 7 nucleotides align to TRBD1. V was clipped by 1 base and J by 6 bases; unmatched bases: 6. Germline CDR1 reads SGHVS; CDR2 reads FQNEAQ. This CDR3 has 15 residues.

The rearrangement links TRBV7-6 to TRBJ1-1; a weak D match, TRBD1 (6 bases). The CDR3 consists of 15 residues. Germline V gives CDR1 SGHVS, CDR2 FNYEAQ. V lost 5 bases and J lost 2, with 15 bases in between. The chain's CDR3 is CASSPVAGDNTEAFF. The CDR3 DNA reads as TGTGCCAGCAGCCCAGTTGCAGGGGACAACACTGAAGCTTTCTTT.

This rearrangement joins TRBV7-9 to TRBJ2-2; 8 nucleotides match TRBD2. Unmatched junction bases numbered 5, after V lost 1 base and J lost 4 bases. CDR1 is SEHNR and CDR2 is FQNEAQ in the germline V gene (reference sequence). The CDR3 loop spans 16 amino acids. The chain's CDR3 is CASSLVASGLTGELFF. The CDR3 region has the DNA TGTGCCAGCAGCTTAGTAGCTAGCGGGCTCACCGGGGAGCTGTTTTTT.

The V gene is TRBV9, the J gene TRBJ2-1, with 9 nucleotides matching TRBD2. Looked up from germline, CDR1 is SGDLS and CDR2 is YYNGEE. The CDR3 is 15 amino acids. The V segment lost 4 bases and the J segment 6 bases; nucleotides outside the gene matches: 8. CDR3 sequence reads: CASSRSGSASNEQFF. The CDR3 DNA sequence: TGTGCCAGCAGCCGTAGCGGGAGCGCCTCCAATGAGCAGTTCTTC.

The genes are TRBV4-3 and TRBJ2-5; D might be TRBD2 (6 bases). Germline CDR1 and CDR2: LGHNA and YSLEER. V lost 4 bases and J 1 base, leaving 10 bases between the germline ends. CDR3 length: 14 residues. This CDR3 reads CASSLSGSQETQYF. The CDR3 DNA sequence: TGCGCCAGCAGCCTCTCCGGGAGCCAAGAGACCCAGTACTTC.

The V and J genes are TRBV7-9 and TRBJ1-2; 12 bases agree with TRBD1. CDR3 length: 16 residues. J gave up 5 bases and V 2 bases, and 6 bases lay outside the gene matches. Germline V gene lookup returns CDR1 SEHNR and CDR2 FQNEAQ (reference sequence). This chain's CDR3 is CASSLLGDRGHYGYTF. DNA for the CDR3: TGTGCCAGCAGCTTACTTGGGGACAGGGGGCATTATGGCTACACCTTC. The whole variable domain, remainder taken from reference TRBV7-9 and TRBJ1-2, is DTGVSQNPRHKITKRGQNVTFRCDPISEHNRLYWYRQTLGQGPEFLTYFQNEAQLEKSRLLSDRFSAERPKGSFSTLEIQRTEQGDSAMYLCASSLLGDRGHYGYTFGSGTRLTVV.

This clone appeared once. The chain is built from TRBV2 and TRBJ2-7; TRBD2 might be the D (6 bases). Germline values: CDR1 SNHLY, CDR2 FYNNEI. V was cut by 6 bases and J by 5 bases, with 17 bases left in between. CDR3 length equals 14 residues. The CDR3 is CASSRDSRAHEQYF. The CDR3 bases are TGTGCCAGCAGCCGGGACTCCCGAGCCCACGAGCAGTACTTC. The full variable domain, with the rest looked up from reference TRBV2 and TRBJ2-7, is EPEVTQTPSHQVTQMGQEVILRCVPISNHLYFYWYRQILGQKVEFLVSFYNNEISEKSEIFDDQFSVERPDGSNFTLKIRSTKLEDSAMYFCASSRDSRAHEQYFGPGTRLTVT.

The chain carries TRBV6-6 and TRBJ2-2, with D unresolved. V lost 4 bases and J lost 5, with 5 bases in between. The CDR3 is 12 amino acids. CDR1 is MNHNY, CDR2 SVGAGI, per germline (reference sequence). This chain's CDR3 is CASSWATGELFF. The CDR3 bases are TGTGCCAGCAGTTGGGCGACCGGGGAGCTGTTTTTT.

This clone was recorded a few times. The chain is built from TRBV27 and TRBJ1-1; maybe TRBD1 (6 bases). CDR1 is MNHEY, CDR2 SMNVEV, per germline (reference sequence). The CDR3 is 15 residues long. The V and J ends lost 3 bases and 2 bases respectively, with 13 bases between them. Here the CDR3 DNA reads TGTGCCAGCAGTTTCAGTACAGGGTTAAACACTGAAGCTTTCTTT. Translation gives CASSFSTGLNTEAFF.